This T cell receptor beta chain appears in the sequencing data of a study of cytomegalovirus exposure and HLA in healthy donors. The germline CDR1 and CDR2 sequences are LGHNA and YSLEER. With V trimmed by 2 bases and J by 2 bases, 14 bases remained unmatched. CDR3 size: 18 residues. Primers: 60 Vbeta forward and 13 Jbeta reverse. Sequencing used immunoSEQ multiplex PCR; TCRdb keeps in-frame clones, though not all of them. This table holds fewer than 150,000 clones, about 69% found once. The source is a man aged 25 to 45 in good health and CMV-seronegative. J is TRBJ2-7 and V is TRBV4-3; 8 bases fit TRBD2. Sequencing was carried out using PBMCs. The CDR3 bases are TGCGCCAGCAGCCAAAGTTCGCTAGCGGGTGGGGGGACCTACGAGCAGTACTTC. Translating it yields CASSQSSLAGGGTYEQYF.